These 10 T cell receptor beta chains came from one sample sequenced in a study of cytomegalovirus exposure and HLA in healthy donors. PCR employed 60 Vbeta and 13 Jbeta primers. Some clones are missing from TCRdb's copy, which holds only in-frame ones; the method was immunoSEQ multiplex PCR. The sample has 150,000 or so clones; roughly 80% are singletons. Input material: PBMCs. The receptor set was obtained from a man aged 18 to 29 in good health and CMV-seropositive.

Only one count was recorded for this clone. The rearrangement uses TRBV29-1 and TRBJ2-1; no definite D call. Germline loops: CDR1 SQVTM, CDR2 ANQGSEA. V lost 1 base and J 3 bases, leaving 4 bases between the germline ends. The length of the CDR3 is 12 residues. This CDR3 is CSVEGSYNEQFF. For the CDR3, the DNA is TGCAGCGTTGAAGGCAGCTACAATGAGCAGTTCTTC.

Here the CDR3 reads CASKEPGSPYNEQFF. The CDR3 DNA reads TGTGCCAGCAAAGAACCGGGTAGCCCTTACAATGAGCAGTTCTTC. V usage is TRBV7-8 and J usage is TRBJ2-1; unclear D gene. V was pared by 7 bases and J by 4 bases, with 17 bases between. Germline CDR1 is SGHVS and CDR2 is FQNEAQ. The CDR3 extends over 15 amino acids.

The V and J genes are TRBV7-8 and TRBJ1-4, with D unresolved. The CDR3 has 15 residues. Germline V gene sequence: CDR1 SGHVS, CDR2 FQNEAQ. V was cut by 0 bases and J by 4 bases, with 9 bases left in between. The CDR3 loop is CASSLAWARNEKLFF. The CDR3 DNA reads as TGTGCCAGCAGCTTAGCTTGGGCTCGTAATGAAAAACTGTTTTTT.

V is TRBV23-1 and J is TRBJ2-6, with 12 bases that match TRBD1. TRBV23-1 is filed as an ORF, its function uncertain. The CDR3 length is 18 residues. With 3 bases clipped from V and 0 bases from J, the junction kept 3 bases outside the gene matches. The CDR3 coding sequence is TGCGCCAGCAGTCATGGGACAGGGGGCCTCTCTGGGGCCAACGTCCTGACTTTC. Translated: CASSHGTGGLSGANVLTF.

The gene calls are TRBV30 and TRBJ1-5; the match to TRBD1 covers 9 bases. The CDR3 is made up of 14 amino acids. The V gene end was trimmed by 3 bases and the J gene end by 7 bases; junction bases not matched to a gene: 7. CDR1 and CDR2 from the germline V gene are GTSNPN and SVGIG (reference sequence). The CDR3 DNA is TGTGCCTGGAGGTGGGACAGGGCTTCACAGCCCCAGCATTTT. This encodes CAWRWDRASQPQHF.

This clone was counted between two and nine times. The chain recombines TRBV5-1 with TRBJ2-1, with TRBD1 matching 8 bases. From germline, CDR1 is SGHRS and CDR2 YFSETQ. CDR3 length: 16 amino acids. Trimming cost V 0 bases and J 4 bases; bases outside gene matches: 6. This CDR3 reads CASSLAQGARYNEQFF. In DNA, the CDR3 is TGCGCCAGCAGCTTGGCCCAGGGGGCTCGTTACAATGAGCAGTTCTTC.

The chain has TRBV6-1 and TRBJ2-7; D gene ambiguous. V was shortened by 5 bases and J by 2 bases, with 16 bases between the two germline ends. Germline lookup yields CDR1 MNHNS and CDR2 SASEGT. CDR3 length: 15 residues. CDR3 in amino acids: CASSLHTKIPYEQYF. The CDR3 bases are TGTGCCAGCAGTTTACACACGAAGATCCCCTACGAGCAGTACTTC.

The gene calls are TRBV11-3 and TRBJ2-3, with TRBD2 matching 9 bases. Trimming took 5 bases from V and 3 from J; bases not matched to a gene: 6. Per germline, CDR1 SGHNT and CDR2 YENEEA. CDR3 length: 15 residues. CDR3 sequence reads: CASSLSGRMTDTQYF. CDR3 sequence (DNA): TGTGCCAGCAGCCTTAGCGGGAGAATGACAGATACGCAGTATTTT.

The chain combines TRBV5-8 with TRBJ2-1, with 10 bases identical to TRBD2. V lost 0 bases to trimming and J lost 0 bases; unmatched junction nucleotides: 9. CDR1 is SGHTS and CDR2 is YDEGEE in the germline V gene. The CDR3 contains 19 residues. CDR3 residues: CASSLVRASGRISYNEQFF. The CDR3 DNA follows: TGTGCCAGCAGCTTGGTTCGGGCTAGCGGGAGAATCTCCTACAATGAGCAGTTCTTC.

The rearrangement uses TRBV27 and TRBJ2-3, with TRBD2 identical over 11 bases. Per germline, CDR1 MNHEY and CDR2 SMNVEV (reference sequence). The CDR3 is 14 amino acids. The CDR3: CAVGLAGGTDTQYF. The CDR3 DNA is TGTGCGGTTGGACTAGCGGGCGGCACAGATACGCAGTATTTT.